The next 2 T cell receptor beta chains were all read from a single sample in a study of blood T cell repertoires in COVID-19. The method was immunoSEQ multiplex PCR; TCRdb's version includes in-frame clones alone and lacks a portion of them. The data contain some 140,000 clones, 70% to 85% of them singletons. Specimen: peripheral blood. All receptors come from a woman older than 75 with acute or convalescent COVID-19.

The chain has TRBV2 and TRBJ1-6; TRBD1 agrees at 10 bases. V shed 3 bases and J 5 bases; nucleotides not matched to a gene: 4. The germline CDR1 and CDR2 sequences are SNHLY and FYNNEI. CDR3 length equals 16 residues. Here the CDR3 reads CASSERQGANNSPLHF. CDR3 DNA: TGTGCCAGCAGTGAGCGACAGGGGGCAAATAATTCACCCCTCCACTTT.

The J gene is TRBJ1-5, the V gene TRBV6-2 or TRBV6-3; the D is unclear. The CDR3 is made up of 13 amino acids. V gave up 0 bases and J gave up 6 bases, with 6 bases separating them. CDR1 MNHEY and CDR2 SVGEGT come from the germline V gene. The CDR3 sequence: CASSYSNSQPQHF. CDR3 bases: TGTGCCAGCAGTTACTCAAATAGTCAGCCCCAGCATTTT.